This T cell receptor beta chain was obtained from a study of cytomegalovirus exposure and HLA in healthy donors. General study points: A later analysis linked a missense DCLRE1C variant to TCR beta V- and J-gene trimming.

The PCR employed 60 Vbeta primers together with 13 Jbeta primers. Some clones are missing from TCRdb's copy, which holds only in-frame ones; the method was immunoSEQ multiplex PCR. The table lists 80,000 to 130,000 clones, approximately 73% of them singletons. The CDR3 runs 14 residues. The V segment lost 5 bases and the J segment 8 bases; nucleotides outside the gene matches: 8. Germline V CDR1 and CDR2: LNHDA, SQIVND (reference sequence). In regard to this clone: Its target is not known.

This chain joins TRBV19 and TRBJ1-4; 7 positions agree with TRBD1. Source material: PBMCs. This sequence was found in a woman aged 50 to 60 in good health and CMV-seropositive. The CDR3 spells CASSAQGVGEKLFF. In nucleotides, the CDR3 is TGTGCCAGTAGTGCTCAGGGGGTCGGCGAAAAACTGTTTTTT.